The entry that follows covers one T cell receptor beta chain sequence. Its antigen is not identified. The source of the sample is a study of cytomegalovirus exposure and HLA in healthy donors. General study points: Previous analysis showed most TCR beta V segments were productive about 90% or about 30% of the time.

PCR amplification relied on 60 Vbeta primers (plus 13 Jbeta primers). Measured with immunoSEQ multiplex PCR; TCRdb has only the in-frame clones, and not every one. The table has about 94,000 clones, more than 65% seen once. V was clipped by 6 bases and J by 4 bases, with 18 bases between them. The CDR3 is 15 amino acids. The germline gives CDR1 MGHRA, CDR2 YSYEKL. The gene calls are TRBV4-1 and TRBJ2-5, with a possible D match to TRBD1 (8 bases). The receptor comes from a human donor in good health. Sequencing was performed on PBMCs. CDR3 residues: CASSLEDREGETQYF. The CDR3 DNA reads as TGCGCCAGCAGTCTCGAGGACAGGGAGGGAGAGACCCAGTACTTC.